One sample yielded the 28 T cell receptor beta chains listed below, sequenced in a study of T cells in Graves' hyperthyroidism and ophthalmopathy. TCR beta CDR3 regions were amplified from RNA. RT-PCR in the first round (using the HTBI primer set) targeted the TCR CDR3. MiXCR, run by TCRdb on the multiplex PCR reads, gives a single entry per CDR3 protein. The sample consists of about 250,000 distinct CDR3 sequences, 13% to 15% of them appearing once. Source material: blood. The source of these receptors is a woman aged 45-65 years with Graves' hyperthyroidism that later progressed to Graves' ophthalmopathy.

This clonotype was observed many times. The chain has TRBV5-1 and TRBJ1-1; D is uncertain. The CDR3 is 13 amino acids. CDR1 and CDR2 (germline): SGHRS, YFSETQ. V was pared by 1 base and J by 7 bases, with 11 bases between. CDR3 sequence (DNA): TGCGCCAGCAGCTTGCTTCTGACGGTTGAAGCTTTCTTT. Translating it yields CASSLLLTVEAFF.

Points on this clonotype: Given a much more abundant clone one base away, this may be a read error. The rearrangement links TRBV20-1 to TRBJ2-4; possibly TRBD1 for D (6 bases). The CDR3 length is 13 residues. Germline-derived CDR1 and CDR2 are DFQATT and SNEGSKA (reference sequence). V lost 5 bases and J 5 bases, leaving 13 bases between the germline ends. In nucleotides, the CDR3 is TGCAGTGCTCAGCCTAGACAGGAAAACATTCAGTACTTC. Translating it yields CSAQPRQENIQYF.

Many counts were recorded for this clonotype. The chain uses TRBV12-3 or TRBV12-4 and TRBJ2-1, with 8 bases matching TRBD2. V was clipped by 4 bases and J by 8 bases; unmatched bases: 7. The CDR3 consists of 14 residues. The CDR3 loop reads CASSSDGLAYEQFF. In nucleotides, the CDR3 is TGTGCCAGCAGTTCCGACGGACTAGCCTATGAGCAGTTCTTC.

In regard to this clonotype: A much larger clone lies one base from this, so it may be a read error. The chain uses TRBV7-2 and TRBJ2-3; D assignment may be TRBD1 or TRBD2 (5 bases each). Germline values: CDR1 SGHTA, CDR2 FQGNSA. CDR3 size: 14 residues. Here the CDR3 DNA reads TGTGCCAGCAGCCGGTGGGACCTCACAGCTACGCAGTATTTT. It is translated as CASSRWDLTATQYF.

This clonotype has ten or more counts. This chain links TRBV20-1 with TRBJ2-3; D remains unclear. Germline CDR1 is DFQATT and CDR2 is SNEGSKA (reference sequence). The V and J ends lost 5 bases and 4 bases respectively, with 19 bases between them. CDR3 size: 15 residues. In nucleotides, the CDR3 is TGCAGTGCTCCATCTCGCAAACTCGCAGCAGATACGCAGTATTTT. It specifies CSAPSRKLAADTQYF.

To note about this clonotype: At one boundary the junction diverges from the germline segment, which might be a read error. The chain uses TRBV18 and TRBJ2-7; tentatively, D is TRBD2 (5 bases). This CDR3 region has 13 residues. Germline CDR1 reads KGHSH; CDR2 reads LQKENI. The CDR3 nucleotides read TGTGTCAGCTCACCACCGGGGTCCTACGAGCAGTACTTC. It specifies CVSSPPGSYEQYF. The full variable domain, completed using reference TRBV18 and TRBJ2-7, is NAGVMQNPRHLVRRRGQEARLRCSPMKGHSHVYWYRQLPEEGLKFMVYLQKENIIDESGMPKERFSAEFPKEGPSILRIQQVVRGDSAAYFCVSSPPGSYEQYFGPGTRLTVT.

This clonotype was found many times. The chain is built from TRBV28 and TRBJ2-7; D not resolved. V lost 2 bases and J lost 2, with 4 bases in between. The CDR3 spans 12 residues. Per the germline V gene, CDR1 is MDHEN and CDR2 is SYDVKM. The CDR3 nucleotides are TGTGCCAGCAGTTTACTGGCCTACGAGCAGTACTTC. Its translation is CASSLLAYEQYF.

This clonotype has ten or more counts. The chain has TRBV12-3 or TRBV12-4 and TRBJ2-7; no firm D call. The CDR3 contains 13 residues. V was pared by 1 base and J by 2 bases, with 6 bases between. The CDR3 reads CASSLGRTYEQYF. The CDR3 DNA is TGTGCCAGCAGTTTAGGCCGAACCTACGAGCAGTACTTC.

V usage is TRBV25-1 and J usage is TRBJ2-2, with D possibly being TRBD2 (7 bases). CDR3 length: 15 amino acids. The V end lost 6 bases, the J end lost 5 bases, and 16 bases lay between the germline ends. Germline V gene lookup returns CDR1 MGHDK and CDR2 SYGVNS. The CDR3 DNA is TGTGCCAGCAGGAGAGGGGGGGGAAGGACCGGGGAGCTGTTTTTT. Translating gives CASRRGGGRTGELFF.

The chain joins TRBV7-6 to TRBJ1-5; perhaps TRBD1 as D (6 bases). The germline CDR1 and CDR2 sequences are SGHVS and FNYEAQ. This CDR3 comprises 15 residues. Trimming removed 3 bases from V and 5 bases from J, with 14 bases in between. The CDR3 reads CASSLMSGGDQPQHF. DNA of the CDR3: TGTGCCAGCAGCTTGATGAGCGGGGGCGATCAGCCCCAGCATTTT.

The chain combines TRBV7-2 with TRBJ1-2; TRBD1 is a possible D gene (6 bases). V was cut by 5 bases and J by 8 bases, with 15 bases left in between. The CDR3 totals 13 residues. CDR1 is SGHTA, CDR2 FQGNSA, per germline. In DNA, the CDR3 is TGTGCCAGCAGCCTTGGGACATGGGGAGGCTACACCTTC. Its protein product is CASSLGTWGGYTF.

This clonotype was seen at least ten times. CDR3 in DNA: TGTGCCAGCACCCAATCCCAAGAGACCCAGTACTTC. It encodes CASTQSQETQYF. This rearrangement joins TRBV2 to TRBJ2-5; D is uncertain. The CDR3 is 12 residues long. Germline-derived CDR1 and CDR2 are SNHLY and FYNNEI. Trimming removed 7 bases at V and 1 base at J, with 7 bases between.

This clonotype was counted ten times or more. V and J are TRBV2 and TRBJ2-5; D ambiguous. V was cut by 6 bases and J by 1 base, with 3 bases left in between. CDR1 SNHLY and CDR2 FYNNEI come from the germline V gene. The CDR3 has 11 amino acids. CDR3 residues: CASRIQETQYF. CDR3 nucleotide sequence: TGTGCCAGCAGGATCCAAGAGACCCAGTACTTC. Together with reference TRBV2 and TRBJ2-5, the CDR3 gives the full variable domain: EPEVTQTPSHQVTQMGQEVILRCVPISNHLYFYWYRQILGQKVEFLVSFYNNEISEKSEIFDDQFSVERPDGSNFTLKIRSTKLEDSAMYFCASRIQETQYFGPGTRLLVL.

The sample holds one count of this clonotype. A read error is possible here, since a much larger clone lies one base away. Here the CDR3 reads CAASDRVTGALTGELFF. The CDR3 nucleotides are TGTGCCGCCAGTGATCGTGTGACGGGAGCCCTCACCGGGGAGCTGTTTTTT. The chain has TRBV2 and TRBJ2-2, with D tentatively TRBD2 (6 bases). The germline V and J ends were trimmed by 11 bases and 4 bases, with 26 bases remaining between them. The CDR3 runs to 17 residues. Per the germline V gene, CDR1 is SNHLY and CDR2 is FYNNEI.

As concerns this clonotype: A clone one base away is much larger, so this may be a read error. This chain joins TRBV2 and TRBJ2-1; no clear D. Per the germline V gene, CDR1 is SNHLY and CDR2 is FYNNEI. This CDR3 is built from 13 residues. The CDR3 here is CAGSERVFNEQFF. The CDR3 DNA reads TGTGCCGGCAGTGAACGGGTTTTCAATGAGCAGTTCTTC.

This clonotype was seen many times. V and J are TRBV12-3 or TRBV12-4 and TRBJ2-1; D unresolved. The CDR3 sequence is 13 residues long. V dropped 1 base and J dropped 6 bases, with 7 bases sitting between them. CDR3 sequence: CASSLVVGNEQFF. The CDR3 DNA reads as TGTGCCAGCAGTTTAGTGGTGGGCAATGAGCAGTTCTTC.

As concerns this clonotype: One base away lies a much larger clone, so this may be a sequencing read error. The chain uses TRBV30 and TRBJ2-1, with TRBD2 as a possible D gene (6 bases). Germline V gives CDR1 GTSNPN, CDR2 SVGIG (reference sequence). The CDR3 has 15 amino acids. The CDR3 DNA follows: TGTGCTTGGACGGCGAGCGGGTACTCCTACAATGAGCAGTCCTTC. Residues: CAWTASGYSYNEQSF.

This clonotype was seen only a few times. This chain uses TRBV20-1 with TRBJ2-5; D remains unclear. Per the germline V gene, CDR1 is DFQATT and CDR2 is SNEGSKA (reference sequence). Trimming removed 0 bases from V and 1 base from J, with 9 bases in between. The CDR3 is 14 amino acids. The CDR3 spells CSARDPDGQETQYF. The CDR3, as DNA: TGCAGTGCTAGAGATCCGGACGGCCAAGAGACCCAGTACTTC.

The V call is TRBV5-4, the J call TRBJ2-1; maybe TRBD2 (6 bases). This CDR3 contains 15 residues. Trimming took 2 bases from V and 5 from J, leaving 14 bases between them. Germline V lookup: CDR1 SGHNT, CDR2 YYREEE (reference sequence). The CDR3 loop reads CASSFSGRTDNEQFF. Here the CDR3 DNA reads TGTGCCAGCAGCTTCAGTGGGAGGACCGACAATGAGCAGTTCTTC.

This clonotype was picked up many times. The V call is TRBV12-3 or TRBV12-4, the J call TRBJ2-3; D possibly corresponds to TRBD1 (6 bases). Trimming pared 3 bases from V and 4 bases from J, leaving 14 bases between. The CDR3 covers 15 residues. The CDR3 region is CASSFNRAPADTQYF. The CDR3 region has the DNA TGTGCCAGCAGTTTTAACAGGGCTCCGGCAGATACGCAGTATTTT.

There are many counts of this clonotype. CDR3 amino acids: CASSLSTLETQYF. CDR3 in DNA: TGTGCCAGCAGTTTATCGACCTTGGAGACCCAGTACTTC. V gene TRBV28 combines with J gene TRBJ2-5, with D unresolved. The V gene lost 1 base and the J gene lost 5 bases, with 8 bases spanning the gap. CDR3 size: 13 residues. Germline CDR1 and CDR2: MDHEN and SYDVKM.

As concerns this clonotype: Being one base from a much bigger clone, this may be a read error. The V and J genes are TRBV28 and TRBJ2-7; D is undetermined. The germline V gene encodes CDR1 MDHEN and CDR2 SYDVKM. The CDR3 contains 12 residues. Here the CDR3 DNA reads TGTGCCAGCAGTCCCTCGCCAGACGAGCAGTGCTTC. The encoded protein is CASSPSPDEQCF.

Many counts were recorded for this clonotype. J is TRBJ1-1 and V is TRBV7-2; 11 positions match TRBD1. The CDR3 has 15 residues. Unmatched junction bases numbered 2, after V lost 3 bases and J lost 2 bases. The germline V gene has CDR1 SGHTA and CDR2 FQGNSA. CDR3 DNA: TGTGCCAGCAGCTTCAGGACAGGGGGCAACACTGAAGCTTTCTTT. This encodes CASSFRTGGNTEAFF.

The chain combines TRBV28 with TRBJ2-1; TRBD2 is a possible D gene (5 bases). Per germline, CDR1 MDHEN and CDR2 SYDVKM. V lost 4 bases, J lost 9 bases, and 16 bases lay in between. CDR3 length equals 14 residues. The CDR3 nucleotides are TGTGCCAGCAGTTCGGAGAGGCGGGCTAGTGAGCAGTTCTTC. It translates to CASSSERRASEQFF.

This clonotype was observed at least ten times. The chain's CDR3 is CSAEPRVVGNQPQHF. DNA for the CDR3: TGCAGTGCTGAGCCAAGGGTGGTTGGCAATCAGCCCCAGCATTTT. The chain has TRBV20-1 and TRBJ1-5; D unclear. Trimming stripped 5 bases from V and 2 bases from J, with 16 bases between. Germline V lookup: CDR1 DFQATT, CDR2 SNEGSKA (reference sequence). The CDR3 runs to 15 residues.

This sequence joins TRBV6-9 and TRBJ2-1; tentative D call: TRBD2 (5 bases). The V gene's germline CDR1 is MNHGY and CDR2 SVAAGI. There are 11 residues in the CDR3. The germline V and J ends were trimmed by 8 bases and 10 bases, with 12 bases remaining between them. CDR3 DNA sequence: TGTGCCAGCGGGTATCGACTAGAGCAGTTCTTC. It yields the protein CASGYRLEQFF.

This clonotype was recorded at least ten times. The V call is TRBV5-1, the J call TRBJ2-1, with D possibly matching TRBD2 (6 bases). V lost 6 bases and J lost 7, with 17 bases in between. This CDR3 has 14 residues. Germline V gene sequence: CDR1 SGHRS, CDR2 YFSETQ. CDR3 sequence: CASTTSGTPNEQFF. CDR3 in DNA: TGCGCCAGCACCACCTCAGGGACTCCTAATGAGCAGTTCTTC.

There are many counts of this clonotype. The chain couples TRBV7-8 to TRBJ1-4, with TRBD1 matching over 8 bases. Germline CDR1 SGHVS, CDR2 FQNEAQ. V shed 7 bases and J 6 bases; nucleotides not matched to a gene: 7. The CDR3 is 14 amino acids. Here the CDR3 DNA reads TGTGCCAGCATGGCTCCGGACAGGGATGAAAAACTGTTTTTT. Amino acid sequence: CASMAPDRDEKLFF.